These T cell receptor beta chains were read from a single sample in a study of blood T cell repertoires in COVID-19. The method was immunoSEQ multiplex PCR; TCRdb's version includes in-frame clones alone and lacks a portion of them. The sample includes under 35,000 clones, 70% to 90% of them seen just once. Material for sequencing was peripheral blood. The receptors derive from a human donor in a cohort sampled during active COVID-19. Both conserved end residues are part of each CDR3. D genes are given only for firm matches. Only some rows state a clone size, as once, few, many or a class for expanded clones.

D: TRBD1
J: TRBJ1-1
size: .
V: TRBV7-3
CDR3: CASSIGTVNTEAFF

D: .
J: TRBJ2-1
size: .
V: TRBV11-3
CDR3: CASSLGGDNEQFF

D: TRBD1
J: TRBJ1-1
size: .
V: TRBV5-1
CDR3: CASYNDRDTEAFF

D: TRBD1
J: TRBJ1-2
size: .
V: TRBV5-5
CDR3: CASSWTGGNYGYTF

D: .
J: TRBJ1-1
size: .
V: TRBV11-2
CDR3: CASSLAGANTEAFF

D: .
J: TRBJ1-5
size: .
V: TRBV19
CDR3: CASMGGGVQPQHF

D: .
J: TRBJ1-3
size: .
V: TRBV10-3
CDR3: CATGGVISGNTIYF

D: TRBD1
J: TRBJ1-1
size: .
V: TRBV30
CDR3: CAGMGQTNTEAFF

D: .
J: TRBJ1-1
size: .
V: TRBV7-3
CDR3: CASSLGPRDEAFF

D: .
J: TRBJ2-5
size: .
V: TRBV19
CDR3: CASSISGRVETQYF

D: .
J: TRBJ1-6
size: medium-sized
V: TRBV27
CDR3: CASTPRDGNSPLHF

D: TRBD1
J: TRBJ1-2
size: .
V: TRBV6-5
CDR3: CASSYSTGQGFRGYTF

D: TRBD2
J: TRBJ2-7
size: once
V: TRBV5-1
CDR3: CASSLRTSIHEQYF

D: .
J: TRBJ2-5
size: few
V: TRBV6-4
CDR3: CASSDWAPRKETQYF

D: .
J: TRBJ1-2
size: .
V: TRBV21-1
CDR3: CASSKRRKAGHKIGGYTF

D: .
J: TRBJ1-2
size: few
V: TRBV4-2
CDR3: CASSQDTGTNYGYTF

D: TRBD2
J: TRBJ2-7
size: .
V: TRBV2
CDR3: CASSDPRGGPYEQYF

D: .
J: TRBJ2-1
size: .
V: TRBV4-1
CDR3: CASSRGGAQEQFF

D: TRBD1
J: TRBJ2-2
size: .
V: TRBV7-8
CDR3: CASSLVGTGDTGELFF

D: TRBD2
J: TRBJ2-3
size: .
V: TRBV9
CDR3: CASSAPLAGAKDTQYF

D: TRBD2
J: TRBJ2-5
size: .
V: TRBV10-3
CDR3: CAISAGTSGEETQYF

D: .
J: TRBJ1-1
size: .
V: TRBV7-8
CDR3: CASSLGGGYTEAFF

D: TRBD2
J: TRBJ2-5
size: .
V: TRBV5-4
CDR3: CASSSGAGGQETQYF

D: TRBD1
J: TRBJ1-5
size: once
V: TRBV6-5
CDR3: CASSSDREQPQHF

D: TRBD2
J: TRBJ2-2
size: .
V: TRBV7-2
CDR3: CASSLDLAGGNTGELFF

D: TRBD2
J: TRBJ2-3
size: .
V: TRBV7-9
CDR3: CASSLTSGSTDTQYF

D: TRBD1
J: TRBJ1-1
size: .
V: TRBV7-8
CDR3: CASSLSGQLNTEAFF

D: .
J: TRBJ2-7
size: .
V: TRBV27
CDR3: CASSLEGARNEQYF

D: .
J: TRBJ2-7
size: once
V: TRBV4-1
CDR3: CASSPPGHDPEQYF

D: TRBD2
J: TRBJ2-7
size: .
V: TRBV11-2
CDR3: CATGRTDYEQYF

D: .
J: TRBJ2-7
size: .
V: TRBV5-5
CDR3: CASSELLAHEQYF

D: .
J: TRBJ2-2
size: .
V: TRBV9
CDR3: CASNRGASTGELFF

D: .
J: TRBJ1-1
size: .
V: TRBV11-2
CDR3: CASSLGGDTEAFF

D: .
J: TRBJ1-5
size: .
V: TRBV6-2/TRBV6-3
CDR3: CASSSREASNQPQHF

D: .
J: TRBJ1-5
size: .
V: TRBV6-6
CDR3: CATGAGAVNQPQHF

D: .
J: TRBJ2-3
size: .
V: TRBV4-3
CDR3: CASSQATGYTDTQYF

D: TRBD1
J: TRBJ2-7
size: few
V: TRBV6-5
CDR3: CASRKGQGASYEQYF

D: .
J: TRBJ2-7
size: .
V: TRBV3-1/TRBV3-2
CDR3: CASSHDSYEQYF

D: TRBD1
J: TRBJ1-6
size: few
V: TRBV2
CDR3: CASSRDREISPLHF

D: .
J: TRBJ1-5
size: .
V: TRBV19
CDR3: CASWSRGGNQPQHF

D: .
J: TRBJ1-5
size: once
V: TRBV27
CDR3: CASRTAGSNQPQHF

D: .
J: TRBJ2-5
size: .
V: TRBV2
CDR3: CASTRVVQETQYF

D: TRBD2
J: TRBJ2-1
size: few
V: TRBV7-8
CDR3: CASSLVGTTDYNEQFF

D: .
J: TRBJ1-3
size: once
V: TRBV2
CDR3: CASRNERSSGNTIYF

D: .
J: TRBJ2-7
size: .
V: TRBV9
CDR3: CASSVGQHYEQYF

D: .
J: TRBJ2-1
size: .
V: TRBV4-1
CDR3: CASSQLGGINEQFF

D: TRBD1
J: TRBJ2-5
size: .
V: TRBV4-3
CDR3: CASSQGGTGGLQTQYF

D: TRBD1
J: TRBJ1-6
size: few
V: TRBV15
CDR3: CATSGYLGTGFSPLHF

D: .
J: TRBJ2-7
size: .
V: TRBV7-2
CDR3: CASSPRDKDLNYEQYF

D: .
J: TRBJ1-1
size: .
V: TRBV7-8
CDR3: CASSLVGGQNTEAFF

D: .
J: TRBJ1-2
size: .
V: TRBV11-2
CDR3: CASSPLGAGGYTF

D: .
J: TRBJ2-1
size: .
V: TRBV2
CDR3: CASSKPQGSSYNEQFF

D: TRBD1
J: TRBJ2-4
size: .
V: TRBV7-9
CDR3: CASSLPRTGRGSKNIQYF

D: TRBD1
J: TRBJ1-4
size: .
V: TRBV7-8
CDR3: CASSPRDREKLFF

D: .
J: TRBJ1-1
size: .
V: TRBV7-9
CDR3: CASTYMNTEAFF

D: TRBD1
J: TRBJ2-2
size: .
V: TRBV19
CDR3: CASSIAGTANTGELFF

D: TRBD2
J: TRBJ2-1
size: .
V: TRBV3-1/TRBV3-2
CDR3: CASSQGPGGWFF

D: TRBD1
J: TRBJ1-6
size: .
V: TRBV5-5
CDR3: CASSSDPGQGYSPLHF

D: .
J: TRBJ1-1
size: .
V: TRBV28
CDR3: CASRLGGGGTEAFF

D: .
J: TRBJ2-3
size: once
V: TRBV9
CDR3: CASSVNTDTDTQYF